Below are 28 T cell receptor beta chains sequenced from a single sample in a study of identical twins. MiXCR, applied by TCRdb to the 5' RACE reads, yields one record per CDR3 protein. The sample has about 530,000 distinct CDR3 sequences, around 24% seen once; the top ten hold approximately 0.48%. These same data were also listed under a study on yellow fever vaccine responses in identical twins.

Sequencing used CD4+ T cells sorted from blood. These receptors were collected from a woman younger than 30 in good health.

This clonotype was seen only a few times. The chain joins TRBV7-3 to TRBJ2-3; D is undetermined. The CDR3 consists of 14 residues. V was pared by 4 bases and J by 3 bases, with 11 bases between. Germline V lookup: CDR1 SGHTA, CDR2 FQGTGA. CDR3 DNA sequence: TGTGCCAGCAGCTCCCTAGATGGGACAGATACGCAGTATTTT. It specifies CASSSLDGTDTQYF.

This clonotype was found a few times. The rearrangement joins TRBV29-1 to TRBJ1-1; D perhaps matches TRBD1 (5 bases). The CDR3 is 12 amino acids. The germline V gene encodes CDR1 SQVTM and CDR2 ANQGSEA. Trimming removed 5 bases from V and 8 bases from J, with 15 bases in between. This CDR3 reads CSVWVWRGEAFF. The CDR3 DNA reads as TGCAGCGTTTGGGTTTGGAGGGGAGAAGCTTTCTTT.

This clonotype was picked up a small number of times. V gene TRBV12-3 or TRBV12-4 combines with J gene TRBJ2-1; 8 bases match TRBD2. The CDR3 contains 16 residues. Trimming at V came to 8 bases and at J to 2 bases, leaving 11 bases not matched to a gene. CDR3 sequence (DNA): TGTGCCAGCCCTCCCGGGTCGGGACTAGCCTACAATGAGCAGTTCTTC. Translated, it gives CASPPGSGLAYNEQFF.

This clonotype was counted only a few times. The chain is built from TRBV6-2 or TRBV6-3 and TRBJ2-1, with D uncertain. There are 12 residues in the CDR3. V lost 6 bases to trimming and J lost 6 bases, with 9 bases between them. Looked up from germline, CDR1 is MNHEY and CDR2 is SVGEGT. The CDR3 DNA is TGTGCCAGCAGGGAGCCGATCAATGAGCAGTTCTTC. This gives the protein CASREPINEQFF.

This clonotype was counted many times. The chain carries TRBV20-1 and TRBJ2-5; D perhaps matches TRBD2 (6 bases). The germline V gene encodes CDR1 DFQATT and CDR2 SNEGSKA (reference sequence). The CDR3 is made up of 17 amino acids. With 3 bases removed from V and 5 bases from J, the gap between germline ends came to 25 bases. The CDR3 nucleotides are TGCAGTGCTAGTCCAACGTTTGGGACTTGGGGATCCGAGACCCAGTACTTC. Protein sequence: CSASPTFGTWGSETQYF.

The gene calls are TRBV5-5 and TRBJ2-7, with TRBD2 matching over 13 bases. This CDR3 contains 16 residues. Germline CDR1 and CDR2: SGHKS and YYEKEE (reference sequence). V shed 4 bases, J shed 5 bases, and the junction held 9 bases outside the gene matches. The DNA for the CDR3 is TGTGCCAGCAGCGAAGGGGGACTAGCGGGAATCGACGAGCAGTACTTC. Its translation is CASSEGGLAGIDEQYF. Using reference TRBV5-5 and TRBJ2-7 for the parts outside the CDR3, the full variable domain is DAGVTQSPTHLIKTRGQQVTLRCSPISGHKSVSWYQQVLGQGPQFIFQYYEKEERGRGNFPDRFSARQFPNYSSELNVNALLLGDSALYLCASSEGGLAGIDEQYFGPGTRLTVT.

The chain employs TRBV24-1 and TRBJ2-1, with TRBD2 as a possible D gene (6 bases). Germline CDR1 and CDR2: KGHDR and SFDVKD. This CDR3 is built from 16 residues. V was pared by 7 bases and J by 5 bases, with 20 bases between. CDR3 DNA: TGTGCCACCAGCCCGCTAGCGTCGGTCGACCACAATGAGCAGTTCTTC. The encoded protein is CATSPLASVDHNEQFF.

The V gene is TRBV12-3 or TRBV12-4, the J gene TRBJ2-3, with D unclear. The CDR3 runs 17 residues. V lost 5 bases and J 4 bases, leaving 22 bases between the germline ends. As DNA, the CDR3 is TGTGCCAGCAGTCCCCGTGGTCTGGATGCGCTGGCAGATACGCAGTATTTT. It specifies CASSPRGLDALADTQYF.

The V call is TRBV20-1, the J call TRBJ1-2, with D unresolved. The V end lost 1 base, the J end lost 9 bases, and 15 bases lay between the germline ends. Germline lookup yields CDR1 DFQATT and CDR2 SNEGSKA (reference sequence). The CDR3 extends over 13 amino acids. CDR3 sequence: CSARGVAEGSYTF. For the CDR3, the DNA is TGCAGTGCTAGAGGGGTGGCAGAAGGAAGCTACACCTTC.

The table lists this clonotype with a few counts. The gene calls are TRBV7-9 and TRBJ1-2; 7 nucleotides agree with TRBD1. V lost 1 base and J lost 7; bases outside the gene matches: 9. CDR3 length: 15 amino acids. Germline CDR1 SEHNR, CDR2 FQNEAQ (reference sequence). Here the CDR3 reads CASSLGLDRKGGYTF. The CDR3 coding sequence is TGTGCCAGCAGCTTAGGGCTGGACAGGAAGGGTGGCTACACCTTC. The whole variable domain, filled in from reference TRBV7-9 and TRBJ1-2, reads DTGVSQNPRHKITKRGQNVTFRCDPISEHNRLYWYRQTLGQGPEFLTYFQNEAQLEKSRLLSDRFSAERPKGSFSTLEIQRTEQGDSAMYLCASSLGLDRKGGYTFGSGTRLTVV.

This clonotype was detected a few times. This chain joins TRBV20-1 and TRBJ2-7; TRBD2 matches 8 bases. Germline assignment: CDR1 DFQATT and CDR2 SNEGSKA (reference sequence). This CDR3 has 15 residues. The V gene end was trimmed by 0 bases and the J gene end by 3 bases; junction bases not matched to a gene: 7. CDR3 protein: CSARDQSGSGYEQYF. Written as DNA, the CDR3 is TGCAGTGCTAGAGATCAGAGCGGGAGCGGCTACGAGCAGTACTTC.

This clonotype was seen a handful of times. The J gene is TRBJ2-2, the V gene TRBV6-1; D tentatively fits TRBD1 or TRBD2 (5 bases each). CDR3 length: 16 amino acids. Germline V gene lookup returns CDR1 MNHNS and CDR2 SASEGT. V was clipped by 7 bases and J by 1 base, with 16 bases between them. CDR3 in amino acids: CASKKPGTGNTGELFF. The CDR3, as DNA: TGTGCCAGCAAAAAACCCGGGACGGGGAACACCGGGGAGCTGTTTTTT.

V usage is TRBV11-2 and J usage is TRBJ1-1; no clear D gene. The CDR3 length is 14 residues. CDR1 is SGHAT, CDR2 FQNNGV, per germline. Trimming shortened V by 0 bases and J by 5 bases, and 10 bases separated the two germline ends. CDR3 nucleotide sequence: TGTGCCAGCAGCTTAGATGCTGACGTTACTGAAGCTTTCTTT. This sequence encodes CASSLDADVTEAFF.

This clonotype was observed a handful of times. This rearrangement joins TRBV12-3 or TRBV12-4 to TRBJ1-3; 7 nucleotides line up with TRBD1. Trimming at V came to 5 bases and at J to 3 bases, leaving 4 bases not matched to a gene. The CDR3 sequence is 14 residues long. The DNA for the CDR3 is TGTGCCAGCAGTAGATGGACAGGTGGAAACACCATATATTTT. This gives the protein CASSRWTGGNTIYF.

In DNA form, the CDR3 reads TGTGCCAGCAGTCCCCGGGAGAATGAAAAACTGTTTTTT. Its translation is CASSPRENEKLFF. J is TRBJ1-4 and V is TRBV6-6; D gene ambiguous. The CDR3 length is 13 residues. The germline V gene has CDR1 MNHNY and CDR2 SVGAGI (reference sequence). V dropped 5 bases and J dropped 5 bases, with 9 bases sitting between them.

The chain joins TRBV20-1 to TRBJ2-3, with D perhaps given as TRBD1 or TRBD2 (6 bases each). The CDR3 has 13 residues. V was trimmed by 2 bases and J by 6 bases, leaving 12 bases between them. CDR1 DFQATT and CDR2 SNEGSKA come from the germline V gene (reference sequence). CDR3 DNA sequence: TGCAGTGCTAGACTTGGGGGGCACGATACGCAGTATTTT. Protein: CSARLGGHDTQYF.

This clonotype was seen a few times. The chain recombines TRBV7-2 with TRBJ2-2; TRBD1 aligns across 8 bases. The CDR3 is 17 amino acids. The trim removed 5 bases at V and 7 bases at J, leaving 15 bases unmatched. Germline CDR1 SGHTA, CDR2 FQGNSA. The CDR3 DNA reads as TGTGCCAGCAGCGCCCTCCAGGGGGCGCTAGTAGGCGGGGAGCTGTTTTTT. This sequence encodes CASSALQGALVGGELFF.

The V call is TRBV27, the J call TRBJ2-5, with 7 bases identical to TRBD2. This CDR3 has 17 residues. CDR1 MNHEY and CDR2 SMNVEV come from the germline V gene (reference sequence). V gave up 3 bases and J gave up 3 bases; unmatched junction bases: 13. CDR3 in DNA: TGTGCCAGCAGTTTTGGGGCGGGACTACCCCGAAAAGAGACCCAGTACTTC. Its translation is CASSFGAGLPRKETQYF.

The chain has TRBV20-1 and TRBJ2-3; D gene uncertain. Trimming removed 4 bases from V and 1 base from J, with 6 bases in between. The CDR3 runs 12 residues. CDR1 is DFQATT, CDR2 SNEGSKA, per germline (reference sequence). The CDR3 sequence: CSAMAGTDTQYF. CDR3 nucleotide sequence: TGCAGTGCTATGGCGGGCACAGATACGCAGTATTTT.

This clonotype was found a few times. The CDR3 loop reads CASSFTGILQETQYF. For the CDR3, the DNA is TGCGCCAGCAGCTTTACAGGAATACTCCAAGAGACCCAGTACTTC. The chain recombines TRBV5-1 with TRBJ2-5; D possibly corresponds to TRBD1 (5 bases). Germline V gene lookup returns CDR1 SGHRS and CDR2 YFSETQ. The ends were cut back, 2 bases at V and 1 base at J, with 12 bases in the middle. This CDR3 has 15 residues.

This clonotype was counted a few times. The chain links TRBV4-1 to TRBJ1-1; unclear D gene. The germline V and J ends were trimmed by 1 base and 4 bases, with 16 bases remaining between them. The CDR3 is 16 amino acids. Germline-derived CDR1 and CDR2 are MGHRA and YSYEKL. The CDR3 DNA reads TGCGCCAGCAGCCAAGTGGGTGGGTTGTCGGTCACTGAAGCTTTCTTT. Translated: CASSQVGGLSVTEAFF.

The rearrangement uses TRBV12-3 or TRBV12-4 and TRBJ2-7; D might be TRBD2 (6 bases). The CDR3 loop spans 14 amino acids. V was shortened by 7 bases and J by 2 bases, with 15 bases between the two germline ends. The CDR3 reads CASKLGLETYEQYF. The CDR3 bases are TGTGCCAGCAAGCTGGGACTGGAGACCTACGAGCAGTACTTC.

The V gene is TRBV11-2, the J gene TRBJ2-7; TRBD2 agrees at 9 bases. J gave up 3 bases and V 2 bases, and 5 bases lay outside the gene matches. This CDR3 is built from 15 residues. Germline assignment: CDR1 SGHAT and CDR2 FQNNGV. CDR3 DNA: TGTGCCAGCAGCTTAATTGTGACTAGCGGCTACGAGCAGTACTTC. This codes for CASSLIVTSGYEQYF.

This clonotype was seen only once. This sequence joins TRBV20-1 and TRBJ2-5; D is perhaps TRBD2 (5 bases). The ends were cut back, 6 bases at V and 4 bases at J, with 12 bases in the middle. There are 12 residues in the CDR3. In germline, CDR1 is DFQATT, CDR2 SNEGSKA (reference sequence). DNA of the CDR3: TGCAGTGCATCGACTGGGAGAGAGACCCAGTACTTC. Translating gives CSASTGRETQYF.

This chain joins TRBV19 and TRBJ2-1; 7 bases line up with TRBD1. The V gene's germline CDR1 is LNHDA and CDR2 SQIVND (reference sequence). The V gene end was trimmed by 3 bases and the J gene end by 0 bases; junction bases not matched to a gene: 8. This CDR3 contains 17 residues. The CDR3: CASSIQGQRSSYNEQFF. CDR3 DNA sequence: TGTGCCAGTAGTATCCAGGGACAGCGGAGCTCCTACAATGAGCAGTTCTTC.

The table lists this clonotype with a few counts. The chain has TRBV5-1 and TRBJ2-1; tentatively, D is TRBD1 or TRBD2 (5 bases each). The germline V gene encodes CDR1 SGHRS and CDR2 YFSETQ. Trimming shortened V by 4 bases and J by 4 bases, and 18 bases separated the two germline ends. This CDR3 spans 16 amino acids. The CDR3 protein is CASSTYQGSGYNEQFF. The CDR3 DNA reads TGCGCCAGCAGCACCTACCAGGGATCGGGGTACAATGAGCAGTTCTTC.

This clonotype occurred once. This chain connects TRBV7-9 to TRBJ2-7, with D tentatively TRBD2 (5 bases). Looked up from germline, CDR1 is SEHNR and CDR2 is FQNEAQ (reference sequence). V dropped 5 bases and J dropped 4 bases, with 15 bases sitting between them. The CDR3 spans 14 residues. The CDR3 protein is CASSLALEGYEQYF. CDR3 nucleotides: TGTGCCAGCAGCCTGGCACTAGAGGGATACGAGCAGTACTTC.

This clonotype was recorded a few times. The chain carries TRBV14 and TRBJ2-3, with a tentative D call TRBD2 (5 bases). The V and J ends lost 1 base and 1 base respectively, with 15 bases between them. Per germline, CDR1 SGHDN and CDR2 FVKESK. The CDR3 consists of 17 residues. Written as DNA, the CDR3 is TGTGCCAGCAGCCAAGTTTCTGGCGGGCTCCGCACAGATACGCAGTATTTT. It translates to CASSQVSGGLRTDTQYF.